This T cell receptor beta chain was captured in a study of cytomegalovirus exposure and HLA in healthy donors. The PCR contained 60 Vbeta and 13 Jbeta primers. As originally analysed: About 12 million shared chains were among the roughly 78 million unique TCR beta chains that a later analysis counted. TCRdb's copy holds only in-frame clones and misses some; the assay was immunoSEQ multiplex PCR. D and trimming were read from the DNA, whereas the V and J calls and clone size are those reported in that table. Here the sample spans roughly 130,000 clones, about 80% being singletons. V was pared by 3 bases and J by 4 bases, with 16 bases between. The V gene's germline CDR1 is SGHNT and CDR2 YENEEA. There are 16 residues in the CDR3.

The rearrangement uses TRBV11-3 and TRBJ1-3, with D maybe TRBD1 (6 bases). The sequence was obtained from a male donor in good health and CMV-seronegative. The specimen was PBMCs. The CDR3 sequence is CASSLGRDTFGNTIYF. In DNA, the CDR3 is TGTGCCAGCAGCTTGGGTCGGGACACCTTCGGAAACACCATATATTTT. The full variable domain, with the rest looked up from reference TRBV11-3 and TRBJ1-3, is EAGVVQSPRYKIIEKKQPVAFWCNPISGHNTLYWYLQNLGQGPELLIRYENEEAVDDSQLPKDRFSAERLKGVDSTLKIQPAELGDSAVYLCASSLGRDTFGNTIYFGEGSWLTVV.